This paragraph reports one T cell receptor (beta chain). These data are taken from a study of human T cells and chemical hapten exposure. J gave up 6 bases and V 4 bases, and 5 bases lay outside the gene matches. The CDR3 is made up of 14 amino acids. Germline V gene sequence: CDR1 MNHEY, CDR2 SMNVEV (reference sequence). Documented time point: patch test 2, 6 weeks after DPC sensitization. This sample's treatment: therapeutic diphenylcyclopropenone sensitization with weekly scalp DPC. TCRdb reanalysed the RACE reads using MiXCR and keeps one entry per CDR3 protein. The sample records 75,000 to 90,000 distinct CDR3 sequences, roughly a tenth being singletons.

The sample was whole blood, taken in connection with sensitization to the hapten diphenylcyclopropenone (DPC). The clonotype originates from a woman between 45 and 65 years old with alopecia areata. Some clones in this sample may be carry-over from other donors' samples. This chain links TRBV27 with TRBJ1-4; the match to TRBD1 covers 7 bases. The CDR3 reads CASSWDSTYEKLFF. Here the CDR3 DNA reads TGTGCCAGCAGTTGGGACAGCACCTATGAAAAACTGTTTTTT. Based on the CDR3 plus reference TRBV27 and TRBJ1-4, the full variable domain is EAQVTQNPRYLITVTGKKLTVTCSQNMNHEYMSWYRQDPGLGLRQIYYSMNVEVTDKGDVPEGYKVSRKEKRNFPLILESPSPNQTSLYFCASSWDSTYEKLFFGSGTQLSVL.